This T cell receptor (beta chain) was recorded in a study of blood T cell repertoires in COVID-19. Only in-frame clones appear in the TCRdb table, and some are missing; sequencing was by immunoSEQ multiplex PCR. The sample contains some 270,000 clones, roughly 86% of which appear only once. This clone was seen only once. V lost 5 bases, J lost 15 bases, and 7 bases stayed unmatched. CDR1 is DFQATT and CDR2 is SNEGSKA in the germline V gene (reference sequence). The CDR3 is 11 amino acids. This TCR came from an older woman who had recovered from COVID-19. The source material was peripheral blood. The chain links TRBV20-1 to TRBJ1-4; 9 positions match TRBD1. The CDR3 DNA is TGCAGTGCTGGGTTGCGGGACAGGGTGTTTTTT. It specifies CSAGLRDRVFF.